This TCR beta chain emerged from a study of beta chain features in type 1 diabetes. The investigators reverse transcribed all of the isolated RNA, so they sequenced expressed TCRB transcripts. The repertoire was sequenced with immunoSEQ multiplex PCR; TCRdb's copy has only in-frame clones and lacks some. The sample includes hundreds of thousands of clones, 9.5% to 12% of them seen just once. The CDR3 runs to 11 residues. Germline V CDR1 and CDR2: MDHEN, SYDVKM. V lost 3 bases and J 7 bases, leaving 6 bases between the germline ends. The sequenced material came from naive CD4+ T cells from blood. The sequence came from a woman aged 18-29 years in good health. This chain joins TRBV28 and TRBJ2-5; no clear D gene. In DNA, the CDR3 is TGTGCCAGCAGTTTGATAGCGACCCAGTACTTC. Protein sequence: CASSLIATQYF. Together with reference TRBV28 and TRBJ2-5, the CDR3 gives the full variable domain: DVKVTQSSRYLVKRTGEKVFLECVQDMDHENMFWYRQDPGLGLRLIYFSYDVKMKEKGDIPEGYSVSREKKERFSLILESASTNQTSMYLCASSLIATQYFGPGTRLLVL.